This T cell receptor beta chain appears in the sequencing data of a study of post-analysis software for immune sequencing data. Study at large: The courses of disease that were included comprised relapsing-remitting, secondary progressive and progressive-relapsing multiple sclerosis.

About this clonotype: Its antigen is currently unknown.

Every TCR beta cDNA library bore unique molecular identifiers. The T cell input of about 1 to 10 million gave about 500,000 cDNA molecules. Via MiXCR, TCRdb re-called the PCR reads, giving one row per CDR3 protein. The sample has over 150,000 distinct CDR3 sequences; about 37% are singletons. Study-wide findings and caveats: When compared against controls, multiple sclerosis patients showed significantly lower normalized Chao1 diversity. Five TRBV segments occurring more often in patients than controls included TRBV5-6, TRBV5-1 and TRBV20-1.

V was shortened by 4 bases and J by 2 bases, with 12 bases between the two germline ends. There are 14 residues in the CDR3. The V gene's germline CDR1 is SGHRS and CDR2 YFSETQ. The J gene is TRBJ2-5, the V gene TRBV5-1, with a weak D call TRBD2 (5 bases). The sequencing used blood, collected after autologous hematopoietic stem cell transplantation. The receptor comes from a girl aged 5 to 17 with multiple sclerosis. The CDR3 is CASSPGKLQETQYF. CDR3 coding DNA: TGCGCCAGCAGCCCCGGGAAATTACAAGAGACCCAGTACTTC. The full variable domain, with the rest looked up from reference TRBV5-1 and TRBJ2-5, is KAGVTQTPRYLIKTRGQQVTLSCSPISGHRSVSWYQQTPGQGLQFLFEYFSETQRNKGNFPGRFSGRQFSNSRSEMNVSTLELGDSALYLCASSPGKLQETQYFGPGTRLLVL.